These T cell receptor beta chains were read from a single sample in a study of cytomegalovirus exposure and HLA in healthy donors. The protocol was immunoSEQ multiplex PCR, while the TCRdb copy is restricted to in-frame clones and leaves out a portion. This sample has roughly 160,000 clones, with around four fifths found just once. The source material was PBMCs. The receptors come from a man between 45 and 60 years old in good health and CMV-seropositive. The CDR3 runs from the conserved cysteine through the conserved F or W. D genes are given only for firm matches. Not every row has a clone size; where given, it reads once, few, many or a size class.

cdr3_nt cdr3_aa clone_size d_call j_call v_call
TGTGCCAGCAGCCCGGGAAACACCGGGGAGCTGTTTTTT CASSPGNTGELFF . . TRBJ2-2 TRBV14
TGTGCCAGTAAGGGGACTAGACCTGGGGCCAACGTCCTGACTTTC CASKGTRPGANVLTF . TRBD2 TRBJ2-6 TRBV7-2
TGTGCCTGGAGTGTAGGACGGGGTTTCTACAATGAGCAGTTCTTC CAWSVGRGFYNEQFF . . TRBJ2-1 TRBV30
TGTGCCAGCAGTTCGTCGGCGGGAGGATACCACAATGAGCAGTTCTTC CASSSSAGGYHNEQFF . TRBD2 TRBJ2-1 TRBV6-5
TGTGCCAGCAGCAAACAGACAGATCCCTCCTACGAGCAGTACTTC CASSKQTDPSYEQYF . . TRBJ2-7 TRBV11-2
TGCGCCAGCAGCCAAGAACTAGCGGGGGGTGACAATGAGCAGTTCTTC CASSQELAGGDNEQFF . TRBD2 TRBJ2-1 TRBV4-1
TGCAGCGTTGAACCAGGATCCGACGGCTACACCTTC CSVEPGSDGYTF . . TRBJ1-2 TRBV29-1
TGTGCCAGCAGTTGGGACAGCTATAGCAATCAGCCCCAGCATTTT CASSWDSYSNQPQHF . TRBD1 TRBJ1-5 TRBV2
TGCGCCAGCAGCTTACGGGACAGAGGGTTACGCTCCTACGAGCAGTACTTC CASSLRDRGLRSYEQYF . TRBD1 TRBJ2-7 TRBV5-1
TGTGCCAGCAGACGGACAGGGGGAACCTACGAGCAGTACTTC CASRRTGGTYEQYF . TRBD1 TRBJ2-7 TRBV28
TGTGCCAGCAGGGACAAACATAGGGACAGGGGCGCTTTCTTT CASRDKHRDRGAFF . TRBD1 TRBJ1-1 TRBV2
TGTGCCAGCAGTTGGAGGGGTGAAAAACTGTTTTTT CASSWRGEKLFF . . TRBJ1-4 TRBV28
TGCGCCAGCAGCTTGGCAGGGACAGTTTATTCTGGGGCCAACGTCCTGACTTTC CASSLAGTVYSGANVLTF . TRBD1 TRBJ2-6 TRBV5-1
TGTGCCAGCAGCCAAACGCGGGACAGGGGATCCTATGGCTACACCTTC CASSQTRDRGSYGYTF . TRBD1 TRBJ1-2 TRBV7-2
TGCGCCAGCAGCCAATCAGGGGGCTGGTTGAACACTGAAGCTTTCTTT CASSQSGGWLNTEAFF . TRBD1 TRBJ1-1 TRBV4-3
TGTGCCAGCAGCCCAGGGGGCAATCAGCCCCAGCATTTT CASSPGGNQPQHF . . TRBJ1-5 TRBV7-2
TGTGCCAGCAGCACGAAGCGGGATGGGTGGGAGACCCAGTACTTC CASSTKRDGWETQYF few TRBD2 TRBJ2-5 TRBV7-9
TGTGCCAGCAGTTTGGGGGGTTTATCCTACGAGCAGTACTTC CASSLGGLSYEQYF once . TRBJ2-7 TRBV27
TGTGCCAGCAGCTTAGTAATTGGACAGGGGATGTCCAATGAGCAGTTCTTC CASSLVIGQGMSNEQFF . TRBD1 TRBJ2-1 TRBV7-6
TGTGCCAGCAGCTTAGGACAGCCAACCGACAATCAGCCCCAGCATTTT CASSLGQPTDNQPQHF . . TRBJ1-5 TRBV7-8
TGTGCCAGCTCTCGGGAAACAGGGGGCATGACTGAAGCTTTCTTT CASSRETGGMTEAFF . TRBD1 TRBJ1-1 TRBV18
TGTGCCAGCAGCTTGGGTGGTAGCGGGAACACCGGGGAGCTGTTTTTT CASSLGGSGNTGELFF . . TRBJ2-2 TRBV5-4
TGTGCCAGCAGACCGGGACAGGGACCTTACGAGCAGTACTTC CASRPGQGPYEQYF . TRBD1 TRBJ2-7 TRBV6-5
TGTGCCAGCAGTTTGAGGGAGAATCGACCCCAGCATTTT CASSLRENRPQHF . . TRBJ1-5 TRBV27
TGTGCCAGCAGCTTGGATAGCAATGAGCAGTTCTTC CASSLDSNEQFF . . TRBJ2-1 TRBV5-4
TGTGCCAGCAGCTTAACCGGGGACAGGGTTGTTCAGTACTTC CASSLTGDRVVQYF few TRBD1 TRBJ2-7 TRBV7-9
TGTGCCAGCAGGCCCAGACAGAGAATCCTCTACGAGCAGTACTTC CASRPRQRILYEQYF . . TRBJ2-7 TRBV28
TGTGCCATCAGTGAGTCGTCGAGGGTCTACGAGCAGTACTTC CAISESSRVYEQYF few . TRBJ2-7 TRBV10-3
TGCAGCGTTGGACAGGGAAATGGAAACACCATATATTTT CSVGQGNGNTIYF . TRBD1 TRBJ1-3 TRBV29-1
TGTGCCAGCTCACCTCTTGACAGGGCGGGTCGGAGTGAGCAGTTCTTC CASSPLDRAGRSEQFF . TRBD1 TRBJ2-1 TRBV18
TGTGCCAGTAGTATAGGGACTTTCCAGGAAAAACTGTTTTTT CASSIGTFQEKLFF . . TRBJ1-4 TRBV19
TGTGCCAGCAGCCTAGGCCTAGCGGCGACCAATGAGCAGTTCTTC CASSLGLAATNEQFF . TRBD2 TRBJ2-1 TRBV11-2
TGTGCCACCAGCAGAGATCCGGGTAACGAGCAGTACTTC CATSRDPGNEQYF . . TRBJ2-7 TRBV15
TGTGCCAGCAGTTTAACGACAGGGACGGCTCAAGAGACCCAGTACTTC CASSLTTGTAQETQYF few TRBD1 TRBJ2-5 TRBV27
TGTGCCAGCAGCCCAAGGAGGGGTGGCCCCAATGAGCAGTTCTTC CASSPRRGGPNEQFF . . TRBJ2-1 TRBV6-5
TGTGCCAGCAGCTTAGGCCACAGGGACAGCTACACCTTC CASSLGHRDSYTF . . TRBJ1-2 TRBV7-2
TGTGCCAGCAGGGGGGACATCGGTACCGGGGAGCTGTTTTTT CASRGDIGTGELFF few . TRBJ2-2 TRBV5-4
TGTGCCAGCAGCTCCGGGACAGGGATTCAGCCCCAGCATTTT CASSSGTGIQPQHF . TRBD1 TRBJ1-5 TRBV7-9
TGTGCCAGCAGCTTGGAACTAGCGGGAGGGGGTGAGCAGTTCTTC CASSLELAGGGEQFF . TRBD2 TRBJ2-1 TRBV7-3
TGTGCCAGCAGTTTAGGGGGGAGCTCCTACGAGCAGTACTTC CASSLGGSSYEQYF . . TRBJ2-7 TRBV28
TGTGCCAGCAGTTCCAGTGGAACAGGGGTATGGGGCTACACCTTC CASSSSGTGVWGYTF . TRBD1 TRBJ1-2 TRBV28
TGTGCCAGCAGCGCAACAGGGGGTATTGGTACTGAGCAGTTCTTC CASSATGGIGTEQFF . TRBD1 TRBJ2-1 TRBV11-2
TGTGCCAGCACCGGACTAGGTATTTCCTACGAGCAGTACTTC CASTGLGISYEQYF . TRBD2 TRBJ2-7 TRBV6-5
TGTGCCAGCAGCTTCAGCGGGGGGTCTTACGAGCAGTACTTC CASSFSGGSYEQYF . TRBD2 TRBJ2-7 TRBV5-4
TGTGCCAGCAGGGCACAGGGGGCTCTGGGCACTGAAGCTTTCTTT CASRAQGALGTEAFF . TRBD1 TRBJ1-1 TRBV6-4
TGTGCTACGGTCCCGGCCAGGGACAGCGAGCAGTACTTC CATVPARDSEQYF . TRBD1 TRBJ2-7 TRBV10-3
TGTGCCAGCAGTTTAGTTGGTCTCGGGGGGGCACCCTCCGGGGAGCTGTTTTTT CASSLVGLGGAPSGELFF . TRBD2 TRBJ2-2 TRBV27
TGTGCCAGCAGCTTAGGAGGGGGAAATTCACCCCTCCACTTT CASSLGGGNSPLHF . . TRBJ1-6 TRBV7-9
TGTGCCACCCAGGGAGGGGTGGTCCCTGAAGCTTTCTTT CATQGGVVPEAFF . . TRBJ1-1 TRBV25-1
TGTGCCAGCAGTTTAAACTGGGGGGACGAGACCCAGTACTTC CASSLNWGDETQYF . . TRBJ2-5 TRBV28